The rows below give T cell receptor beta chains drawn from one sample of a study of read filtering for tumor transcriptome and immune sequencing. TCRdb used MiXCR to reprocess the reads, holding one entry per CDR3 protein. The sample has more than 30,000 distinct CDR3 sequences, roughly 13% seen once. The sample consisted of a population of CD138-negative cells sorted from bone marrow. The receptor set was obtained from a donor over 35 with multiple myeloma. The CDR3 runs from the conserved cysteine through the conserved F or W. A D gene is named only where the DNA matches it firmly. Rows may omit the clone size; those that give it use once, few, many or a size class.

clone_size | j_call | v_call | d_call | cdr3_nt | cdr3_aa
many | TRBJ2-5 | TRBV20-1 | - | TGCAGTGCCGCTAGACCCTCCCTTCTAGCGACACCCACAAAGACCCAGTACTTC | CSAARPSLLATPTKTQYF
many | TRBJ1-1 | TRBV29-1 | - | TGCAGCGCCCTGAACACTGAAGCTTTCTTT | CSALNTEAFF
medium-sized | TRBJ2-4 | TRBV30 | TRBD1 | TGTGCCTGGAGGGAACAGGGGGCCAAAAACATTCAGTACTTC | CAWREQGAKNIQYF
many | TRBJ1-1 | TRBV7-9 | - | TGTGCCAGCAGCTTAGCCGGGAGCTTTCAGGGTACATCGAGGGCTTTCTTT | CASSLAGSFQGTSRAFF
many | TRBJ2-1 | TRBV7-9 | TRBD2 | TGTGCCAGCAGTCATACCGGGACTAGCGTATTCCATGAGCAGTTCTTC | CASSHTGTSVFHEQFF
many | TRBJ2-2 | TRBV2 | - | TGTGCCAGAAGCGGAACTTCGAACACCGGGGAGCTGTTTTTT | CARSGTSNTGELFF
many | TRBJ1-6 | TRBV4-1 | - | TGCGCCAGCGGGGGAGGCAGTTATAATTCACCCCTCCACTTT | CASGGGSYNSPLHF
many | TRBJ2-7 | TRBV6-1 | TRBD2 | TGTGCCAGCAGTGCCACTAGCGGGAGAGAGCAGTACTTC | CASSATSGREQYF
- | TRBJ2-1 | TRBV7-9 | - | TGTGCCAGCAGCCCCAACAGAGCCTCCCCGAACAATGAGCAGTTCTTC | CASSPNRASPNNEQFF
many | TRBJ2-1 | TRBV7-9 | - | TGTGCCAGCAGCTTAGGACAGGCTGAGCAGTTCTTC | CASSLGQAEQFF
many | TRBJ2-2 | TRBV3-1 | TRBD1 | TGTGCCAGCAGCCCTACAGGGGGGATTAACACCGGGGAGCTGTTTTTT | CASSPTGGINTGELFF
many | TRBJ2-2 | TRBV19 | - | TGTGCCAGTAAGTTCGGGCTTAACACCGGGGAGCTGTTTTTT | CASKFGLNTGELFF
many | TRBJ2-7 | TRBV6-5 | - | TGTGCCAGCAGTTACCTCCGGACGTCCGCCGAGCAGTACTTC | CASSYLRTSAEQYF
many | TRBJ2-7 | TRBV7-6 | - | TGTGCCAGCAGCCTTGCTGGGGACGAGCAGTACTTC | CASSLAGDEQYF
few | TRBJ1-1 | TRBV6-1 | - | TGTGCCAGCAGTGCCCCGGGGACCACTGAAGCTTTCTTT | CASSAPGTTEAFF
many | TRBJ2-3 | TRBV4-2 | - | TGTGCCAGCAGCCAAGACTGGTCGGATACGCAGTATTTT | CASSQDWSDTQYF
many | TRBJ2-2 | TRBV7-9 | - | TGTGCCAGCAGCCTCCGTCGGGTGTCCGGGGAGCTGTTTTTT | CASSLRRVSGELFF
many | TRBJ2-1 | TRBV12-3/TRBV12-4 | TRBD2 | TGTGCCAGCAGTTTGCCCCCGACTAGCGGGAGGGCCCATGAGCAGTTCTTC | CASSLPPTSGRAHEQFF
many | TRBJ1-2 | TRBV5-1 | TRBD1 | TGCGCCAGCAGCTTGGGGAACAGGGGTGGAGGCTACACCTTC | CASSLGNRGGGYTF
many | TRBJ2-3 | TRBV20-1 | - | TGCAGTGCTAGCGGTTCTGCTTCAGATACGCAGTATTTT | CSASGSASDTQYF
many | TRBJ1-1 | TRBV29-1 | - | TGCAGCGTTGCAAGGAACCTGAACACTGAAGCTTTCTTT | CSVARNLNTEAFF
many | TRBJ1-6 | TRBV4-3 | - | TGCGCCAGCAGCCAAGGGGGGGAGAATTCACCCCTCCACTTT | CASSQGGENSPLHF
- | TRBJ1-1 | TRBV20-1 | - | TGCAGTGCCACTCGGACGGGGGGGACTGGAGCTTTCTTT | CSATRTGGTGAFF
medium-sized | TRBJ2-1 | TRBV12-3/TRBV12-4 | - | TGTGCCAGCAGGTCAGGGGAGCCCTCCTACAATGAGCAGTTCTTC | CASRSGEPSYNEQFF
- | TRBJ2-1 | TRBV12-3/TRBV12-4 | - | TGTGCCAGCAGTTTATTGGGGACGGGCAGGGGTTACGATGAGCAGTTCTTC | CASSLLGTGRGYDEQFF
many | TRBJ2-3 | TRBV24-1 | - | TGTGCCACCAGTGATCCCAGGGACTCGAGGGATACGCAGTATTTT | CATSDPRDSRDTQYF
many | TRBJ2-1 | TRBV5-1 | TRBD1 | TGCGCCAGCAGCCTGGGACAGGGGGTCGATGAGCAGTTCTTC | CASSLGQGVDEQFF
many | TRBJ2-3 | TRBV29-1 | TRBD2 | TGCAGCGTCTCAAGCGGGAGGGGCTCAGATACGCAGTATTTT | CSVSSGRGSDTQYF
many | TRBJ2-7 | TRBV6-2/TRBV6-3 | TRBD1 | TGTGCCAGCAGTTACTCAGACAGGGCCACCTACGAGCAGTACTTC | CASSYSDRATYEQYF
many | TRBJ2-7 | TRBV20-1 | TRBD2 | TGCAGCAGCCAACCGGGACTAGCGGGAGGGCCGGGTGAGCAGTACTTC | CSSQPGLAGGPGEQYF
many | TRBJ1-1 | TRBV20-1 | TRBD1 | TGCAGTGCTAGACAAACAGGGGTGGCTTTCTTT | CSARQTGVAFF
many | TRBJ1-5 | TRBV29-1 | - | TGCAGCGTCGGATGGGGGGGAAATCAGCCCCAGCATTTT | CSVGWGGNQPQHF
many | TRBJ1-1 | TRBV28 | - | TGTGCCAGCAGTTTGACGAACACTGAAGCTTTCTTT | CASSLTNTEAFF
medium-sized | TRBJ1-1 | TRBV29-1 | - | TGCAGCGCCACTCAGGGAGGCACTGAAGCTTTCTTT | CSATQGGTEAFF
few | TRBJ2-3 | TRBV20-1 | TRBD1 | TGCAGTGCTACGCGACAGGGGAAGGCCACAGATACGCAGTATTTT | CSATRQGKATDTQYF
- | TRBJ2-2 | TRBV24-1 | - | TGTGCCACCAGTGATTTGAACGGGGAGCTGTTTTTT | CATSDLNGELFF
many | TRBJ2-6 | TRBV11-2 | - | TGTGCCAGCAGCTTAGAGCGTGGGGCCAACGTCCTGACTTTC | CASSLERGANVLTF
many | TRBJ1-5 | TRBV4-1 | - | TGCGCCAGCAGCCAGAAACAGAACAATCAGCCCCAGCATTTT | CASSQKQNNQPQHF
many | TRBJ2-5 | TRBV20-1 | TRBD2 | TGCAGTGCTAGGGAACAAGGACTAGCGGGAGGCCGAGAGACCCAGTACTTC | CSAREQGLAGGRETQYF
- | TRBJ1-3 | TRBV6-5 | - | TGTGCCAGCACCTTATCACTGAACTCTGGAAACACCATATATTTT | CASTLSLNSGNTIYF
many | TRBJ2-1 | TRBV7-3 | - | TGTGCCAGCAGTCTGGGGGAGTCATACAATGAGCAGTTCTTC | CASSLGESYNEQFF
many | TRBJ2-6 | TRBV5-1 | - | TGCGCCAGCAGCCCCCGGGACACCTCTGGGGCCAACGTCCTGACTTTC | CASSPRDTSGANVLTF
many | TRBJ2-5 | TRBV20-1 | - | TGCAGTGCTAGTCAGAGGCGGGCGGAAGACGGAGAGACCCAGTACTTC | CSASQRRAEDGETQYF
medium-sized | TRBJ2-1 | TRBV20-1 | - | TGCAGTGCAGGGGTCGGCGAGCAGTTCTTC | CSAGVGEQFF
many | TRBJ1-1 | TRBV29-1 | TRBD1 | TGCAGCGCCCGGACAGGGGCGAACACTGAAGCTTTCTTT | CSARTGANTEAFF
few | TRBJ2-1 | TRBV2 | - | TGTGCCAGCAGTGACCCGAGAATAGGGGATGAGCAGTTCTTC | CASSDPRIGDEQFF
large | TRBJ2-3 | TRBV6-5 | TRBD1 | TGTGCCAGCACGACAGGGCTATGGGATACGCAGTATTTT | CASTTGLWDTQYF
few | TRBJ1-1 | TRBV5-1 | TRBD1 | TGCGCCAGCAGTCGCCGGACAGGGGGGGACACTGAAGCTTTCTTT | CASSRRTGGDTEAFF
many | TRBJ2-1 | TRBV2 | TRBD1 | TGTGCCAGCAGTCAGGACCTCACAGGGGAATCCTACAATGAGCAGTTCTTC | CASSQDLTGESYNEQFF
- | TRBJ2-2 | TRBV30 | - | TGTGCCTGGAAATCGGACAAGTTGAACACCGGGGAGCTGTTCTTT | CAWKSDKLNTGELFF
many | TRBJ2-7 | TRBV14 | - | TGTGCCAGCAGCCCTTCTAACCGGGACTCCTTCACCGAGCAGTACTTC | CASSPSNRDSFTEQYF
many | TRBJ1-4 | TRBV20-1 | TRBD1 | TGCAGTGCTACCCGACAGGGGGCCGATCTGGAAAAACTGTTTTTT | CSATRQGADLEKLFF
many | TRBJ2-1 | TRBV27 | TRBD2 | TGTGCCAGCAGTCGGGGGGAGGGCGCCTACAATGAGCAGTTCTTC | CASSRGEGAYNEQFF
many | TRBJ2-7 | TRBV4-3 | - | TGCGCCAGCAGCCAAGGGATCACCGCCTACGAGCAGTACTTC | CASSQGITAYEQYF
many | TRBJ2-7 | TRBV7-2 | TRBD2 | TGTGCCAGCAGCTTACCTAGCGGGAGGGCCGAATCGCCGTACGAGCAGTACTTC | CASSLPSGRAESPYEQYF